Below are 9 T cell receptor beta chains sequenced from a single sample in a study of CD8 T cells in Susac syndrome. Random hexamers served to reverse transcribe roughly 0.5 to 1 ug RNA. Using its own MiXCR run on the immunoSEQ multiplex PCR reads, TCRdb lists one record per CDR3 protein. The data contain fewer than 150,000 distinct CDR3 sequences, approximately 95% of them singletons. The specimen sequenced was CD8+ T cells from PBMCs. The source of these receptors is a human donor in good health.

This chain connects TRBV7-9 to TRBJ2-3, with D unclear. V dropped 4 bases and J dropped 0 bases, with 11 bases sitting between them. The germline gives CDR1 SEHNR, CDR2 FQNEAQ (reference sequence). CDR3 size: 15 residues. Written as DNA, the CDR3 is TGTGCCAGCAGCTCCCCCGGAGTAAGCACAGATACGCAGTATTTT. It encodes CASSSPGVSTDTQYF.

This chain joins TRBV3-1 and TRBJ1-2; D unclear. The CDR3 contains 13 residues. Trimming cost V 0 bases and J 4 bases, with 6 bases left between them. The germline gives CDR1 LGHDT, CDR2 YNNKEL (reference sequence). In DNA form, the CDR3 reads TGTGCCAGCAGCCAAGATCTCACCTATGGCTACACCTTC. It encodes CASSQDLTYGYTF.

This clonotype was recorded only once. This CDR3 reads CASSPARGVQPQHF. Here the CDR3 DNA reads TGTGCCAGCAGCCCAGCGAGGGGCGTTCAGCCCCAGCATTTT. The chain couples TRBV28 to TRBJ1-5; tentative D call: TRBD1 (5 bases). V dropped 6 bases and J dropped 6 bases, with 15 bases sitting between them. The CDR3 covers 14 residues. The V gene's germline CDR1 is MDHEN and CDR2 SYDVKM.

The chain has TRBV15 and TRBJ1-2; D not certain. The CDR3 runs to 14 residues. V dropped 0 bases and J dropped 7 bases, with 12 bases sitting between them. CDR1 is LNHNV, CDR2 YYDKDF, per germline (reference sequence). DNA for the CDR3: TGTGCCACCAGCAGAGAGGACTCTGGGCCTGGCTACACCTTC. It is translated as CATSREDSGPGYTF.

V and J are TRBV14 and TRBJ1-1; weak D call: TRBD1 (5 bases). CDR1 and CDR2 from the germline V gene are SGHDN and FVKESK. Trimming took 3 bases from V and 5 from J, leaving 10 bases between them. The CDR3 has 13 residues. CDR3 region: CASSQVWGTEAFF. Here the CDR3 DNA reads TGTGCCAGCAGCCAGGTTTGGGGGACTGAAGCTTTCTTT.

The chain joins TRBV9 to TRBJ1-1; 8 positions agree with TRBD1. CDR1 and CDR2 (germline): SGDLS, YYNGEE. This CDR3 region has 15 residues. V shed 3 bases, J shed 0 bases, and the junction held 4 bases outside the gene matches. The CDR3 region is CASSGAGGLNTEAFF. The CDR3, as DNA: TGTGCCAGCAGCGGGGCAGGGGGCCTGAACACTGAAGCTTTCTTT.

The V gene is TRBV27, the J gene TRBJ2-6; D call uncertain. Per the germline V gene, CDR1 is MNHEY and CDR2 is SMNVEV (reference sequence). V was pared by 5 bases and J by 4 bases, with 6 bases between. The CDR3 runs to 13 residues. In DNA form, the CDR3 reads TGTGCCAGCAGTCCCATAGGGGCCAACGTCCTGACTTTC. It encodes CASSPIGANVLTF.

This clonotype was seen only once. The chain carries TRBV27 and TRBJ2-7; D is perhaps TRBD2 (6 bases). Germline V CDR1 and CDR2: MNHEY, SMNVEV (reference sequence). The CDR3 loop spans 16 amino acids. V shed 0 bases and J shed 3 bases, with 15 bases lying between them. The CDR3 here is CASSLSGDSIHYEQYF. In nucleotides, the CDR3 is TGTGCCAGCAGTTTATCGGGGGACTCGATTCACTACGAGCAGTACTTC.

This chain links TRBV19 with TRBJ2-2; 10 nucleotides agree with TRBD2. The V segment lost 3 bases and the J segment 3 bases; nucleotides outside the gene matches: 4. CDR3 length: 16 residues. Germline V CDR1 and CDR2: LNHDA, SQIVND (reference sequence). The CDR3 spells CASSMTSGRYTGELFF. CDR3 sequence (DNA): TGTGCCAGTAGTATGACTAGCGGGCGTTACACCGGGGAGCTGTTTTTT.